This T cell receptor (beta chain) is from a study of blood T cell repertoires in COVID-19. Germline lookup yields CDR1 MNHEY and CDR2 SMNVEV (reference sequence). V shed 5 bases and J 4 bases; nucleotides not matched to a gene: 12. The CDR3 has 16 amino acids. This clone was counted once. Original processing methods: For nucleated cells, counts were estimated from reference gene primer amplification. Some clones are missing from TCRdb's copy, which holds only in-frame ones; the method was immunoSEQ multiplex PCR. V, J and clone size were drawn from that table, and D and trimming were deduced from the DNA. The sample gives some 170,000 clones, approximately 84% of which show up once; around 1.2% is in the top ten.

This TCR was recovered from a human donor with acute COVID-19. The donor label of this sample is uncertain. The source material was PBMCs or T cells enriched from blood (not recorded which). This chain connects TRBV27 to TRBJ1-2; 8 nucleotides align to TRBD1. Here the CDR3 reads CASSPSGGAGIYGYTF. CDR3 bases: TGTGCCAGCAGTCCCTCAGGGGGCGCAGGAATCTATGGCTACACCTTC.